This T cell receptor (beta chain) was recorded in a study of blood T cell repertoires in COVID-19 (dated by TCRdb to the early 2020s). Regarding the research as a whole: Samples covering the acute and convalescent phases of COVID-19 were provided by collaborators in the United States, Italy and Spain. The prospective study material was composed of cDNA or gDNA derived from T cells, B-cell-depleted T cells, or PBMCs. Subjects who had been exposed to COVID-19, were actively infected with it, or had recovered from it provided the deeply sampled blood TCRbeta repertoires that made up the dataset. The repertoires were made available in a free public database intended to serve as a resource for research on the immune response to SARS-CoV-2. Samples came from the ongoing ImmuneRACE study (first 160 participants) plus 1,254 subjects from 6 global collaborators. Sample metadata almost always included a de-identified subject ID, COVID-19 status, age in years and sex. Where available, HLA class I and class II types were obtained from metadata supplied by the sample provider rather than from assay-based typing.

The immunoSEQ Assay, a bias-controlled multiplex PCR, was used to amplify TCRbeta CDR3 regions from genomic DNA. The authors processed their data as follows. Nucleated cell counts per sample were estimated from amplification of reference gene primers within the assay. To quantify the absolute abundance of each unique TCRbeta CDR3 rearrangement, sequence reads were collapsed and filtered. For each sample, productive Simpson clonality was calculated as the square root of Simpson's diversity index across productive rearrangements. As stored in TCRdb, this immuneACCESS dataset retains in-frame rearrangements with V and J assigned. A fraction of the clones does not appear; measured against another copy, unresolved V genes explain less than half of the discrepancy, and the remainder lacks a known reason. V and J calls plus clone size are reproduced from that table; the DNA served to infer D and trimming. Counted in this sample were under 250,000 clones; approximately 85% of them appeared once. The top ten clones comprise 9.1% of the sample.

V is pared back by 6 bases and J by 7 bases, with 9 bases lying between the germline termini. Looking up the germline V gene yields CDR1 SGHTA and CDR2 FQGNSA. The CDR3 measures 11 amino acids from cysteine to phenylalanine. Only the CDR3 portion is preserved as DNA: 33 bases, with reading frame beginning at the first base. What the authors observed across the whole study: The quantity of clinical and demographic metadata differed by source and by participant and was supplied without curation.

Participants in the prospective study were aged 18 to 89 years, lived in under 30 United States geographic areas, and enrolled through a virtual design. In the prospective study, participants were assigned to cohorts based on the clinical history participants reported in a screening survey and a study questionnaire. Mobile phlebotomists in the prospective study collected whole blood, serum and a nasopharyngeal or oropharyngeal swab from every participant. Prospective study participants could optionally give additional blood draws and questionnaires over an approximately two-month period. Before DNA extraction, blood samples from the prospective study were shipped at room temperature or frozen. On this clone itself: The clone's antigen remains unknown. The record has no base qualities; no much larger clone is one base away.

The V and J genes are TRBV7-2 and TRBJ1-2, and perhaps TRBD1 as D gene, on 5 matching bases. Material for sequencing was PBMCs or T cells enriched from blood (not recorded which). The sequence derives from a woman aged 45-65 years with acute COVID-19. The CDR3 reads as follows: CASRSGFGYTF. DNA sequence: TGTGCCAGCAGGTCAGGGTTTGGCTACACCTTC.